The 32 T cell receptor beta chains reported below all come from one sample, sequenced in a study of T-cell memory formation after mild COVID-19. TCRdb reanalysed the 5' RACE reads using MiXCR and keeps one entry per CDR3 protein. The table lists about 140,000 distinct CDR3 sequences, more than 13% of them singletons. Sequencing was carried out using PBMCs or a T cell subset sorted from them (not recorded which). The receptor source for this set is an adult woman who had mild COVID-19 (a few samples of this study predate the infection). Cell type and time point are not known.

This clonotype was detected only a few times. The J gene is TRBJ2-1, the V gene TRBV7-6; no clear D. Germline assignment: CDR1 SGHVS and CDR2 FNYEAQ. The CDR3 totals 12 residues. V lost 5 bases to trimming and J lost 10 bases, with 12 bases between them. The CDR3 nucleotides are TGTGCCAGCAGCCCGGTAAATGGAGAGCAGTTCTTC. Translation gives CASSPVNGEQFF.

V is TRBV20-1 and J is TRBJ2-1; the match to TRBD2 covers 10 bases. CDR1 and CDR2 (germline): DFQATT, SNEGSKA (reference sequence). Unmatched junction bases numbered 6, after V lost 3 bases and J lost 7 bases. There are 14 residues in the CDR3. The CDR3 DNA is TGCAGTGCTAGGTCCCCTAGCGGGGGAAATGAGCAGTTCTTC. Protein product: CSARSPSGGNEQFF.

This clonotype was seen only a few times. The chain is built from TRBV4-3 and TRBJ2-2; TRBD1 aligns across 7 bases. CDR1 LGHNA and CDR2 YSLEER come from the germline V gene. The CDR3 loop spans 17 amino acids. V was pared by 1 base and J by 0 bases, with 5 bases of the junction left unmatched. The CDR3 nucleotides are TGCGCCAGCAGCCAAGTGACAGGGTACGCGAACACCGGGGAGCTGTTTTTT. This codes for CASSQVTGYANTGELFF.

The CDR3 DNA follows: TGTGCCAGCACTACCGGGACAGATACGCAGTATTTT. Its translation is CASTTGTDTQYF. The chain uses TRBV12-3 or TRBV12-4 and TRBJ2-3, with no clear D. This CDR3 is 12 amino acids long. V lost 7 bases and J lost 3, with 8 bases in between.

This sequence joins TRBV19 and TRBJ2-3, with TRBD1 matching over 10 bases. The germline gives CDR1 LNHDA, CDR2 SQIVND (reference sequence). There are 16 residues in the CDR3. With 0 bases clipped from V and 5 bases from J, the junction kept 5 bases outside the gene matches. The CDR3 region is CASSIDWDRGGDTQYF. The CDR3 bases are TGTGCCAGTAGTATAGACTGGGACAGGGGAGGAGATACGCAGTATTTT.

V gene TRBV30 combines with J gene TRBJ2-7, with 9 bases fitting TRBD2. The CDR3 has 14 residues. Germline values: CDR1 GTSNPN, CDR2 SVGIG (reference sequence). J gave up 0 bases and V 3 bases, and 3 bases lay outside the gene matches. The CDR3 DNA reads as TGTGCCTGGAGCGGGACTAGCCGCTCCTACGAGCAGTACTTC. It codes for CAWSGTSRSYEQYF.

This clonotype was found a few times. J is TRBJ1-5 and V is TRBV19, with a weak D call TRBD1 (6 bases). CDR1 LNHDA and CDR2 SQIVND come from the germline V gene (reference sequence). The CDR3 runs to 16 residues. Trimming took off 7 bases at V and 0 bases at J, with 16 bases between the two ends. The CDR3 here is CASKGGQFHSNQPQHF. For the CDR3, the DNA is TGTGCCAGTAAAGGGGGGCAGTTTCATAGCAATCAGCCCCAGCATTTT. The whole variable domain, remainder taken from reference TRBV19 and TRBJ1-5, is DGGITQSPKYLFRKEGQNVTLSCEQNLNHDAMYWYRQDPGQGLRLIYYSQIVNDFQKGDIAEGYSVSREKKESFPLTVTSAQKNPTAFYLCASKGGQFHSNQPQHFGDGTRLSIL.

The V call is TRBV9, the J call TRBJ1-2; D perhaps matches TRBD1 (6 bases). Trimming took off 4 bases at V and 2 bases at J, with 15 bases between the two ends. The CDR3 is 15 residues long. Germline-derived CDR1 and CDR2 are SGDLS and YYNGEE. CDR3 DNA sequence: TGTGCCAGCAGCTTTCCCGGGGGGGGCAACTATGGCTACACCTTC. It encodes CASSFPGGGNYGYTF.

This chain connects TRBV18 to TRBJ2-7, with TRBD2 identical over 7 bases. The CDR3 length is 15 residues. Looked up from germline, CDR1 is KGHSH and CDR2 is LQKENI. J lost 6 bases, V lost 3 bases, and 11 bases had no gene match. CDR3 amino acids: CASSPARRERGEQYF. The CDR3 DNA reads as TGTGCCAGCTCACCCGCTCGGAGGGAGCGGGGCGAGCAGTACTTC.

The V gene is TRBV12-3 or TRBV12-4, the J gene TRBJ2-1; D is tentatively TRBD1 or TRBD2 (6 bases each). V dropped 6 bases and J dropped 0 bases, with 15 bases sitting between them. This CDR3 region has 16 residues. The CDR3 region has the DNA TGTGCCAGCAGGGGGGCTAGCGTCCGCTCCTACAATGAGCAGTTCTTC. Translation: CASRGASVRSYNEQFF.

The V and J genes are TRBV11-2 and TRBJ2-1; no clear D gene. The CDR3 sequence is 12 residues long. V was trimmed by 7 bases and J by 6 bases, leaving 10 bases between them. In germline, CDR1 is SGHAT, CDR2 FQNNGV. This CDR3 is CASTDGINEQFF. The CDR3 DNA is TGTGCCAGCACGGACGGAATCAATGAGCAGTTCTTC.

V and J are TRBV27 and TRBJ1-2; 8 nucleotides align to TRBD1. The CDR3 length is 13 residues. Germline values: CDR1 MNHEY, CDR2 SMNVEV (reference sequence). V dropped 5 bases and J dropped 8; count of bases not matched to a gene: 7. In DNA, the CDR3 is TGTGCCAGCAGTCGTCATCAGGGGGCCGGCTACACCTTC. Protein product: CASSRHQGAGYTF.

J is TRBJ2-2 and V is TRBV7-7; maybe TRBD1 (5 bases). In germline, CDR1 is SSHAT, CDR2 FNYEAQ (reference sequence). The CDR3 spans 12 residues. The CDR3 protein is CAIGENTGELFF. Here the CDR3 DNA reads TGTGCTATAGGGGAGAACACCGGGGAGCTGTTTTTT.

This chain joins TRBV7-9 and TRBJ2-1; the match to TRBD2 covers 8 bases. CDR1 and CDR2 from the germline V gene are SEHNR and FQNEAQ (reference sequence). This CDR3 has 18 amino acids. Trimming at V came to 5 bases and at J to 0 bases, leaving 12 bases not matched to a gene. The CDR3 DNA is TGTGCCAGCAGCCCCAGTCGGGGGGGCCTCAGCTCCTACAATGAGCAGTTCTTC. It yields the protein CASSPSRGGLSSYNEQFF.

The CDR3 DNA is TGCGCCAGCAGCCAACGGCTAGTTCCCAGAAATGAGCAGTTCTTC. As protein: CASSQRLVPRNEQFF. The V and J genes are TRBV4-1 and TRBJ2-1, with D hard to call. CDR1 and CDR2 from the germline V gene are MGHRA and YSYEKL. The ends were cut back, 2 bases at V and 7 bases at J, with 15 bases in the middle. The CDR3 sequence is 15 residues long.

The V and J genes are TRBV20-1 and TRBJ1-1; TRBD1 is a possible D gene (6 bases). The CDR3 sequence is 11 residues long. Trimming stripped 6 bases from V and 8 bases from J, with 13 bases between. Per the germline V gene, CDR1 is DFQATT and CDR2 is SNEGSKA (reference sequence). The CDR3 DNA reads as TGCAGTGCCCCCAGGGGTACCGAAGCTTTCTTT. It encodes CSAPRGTEAFF.

The gene calls are TRBV4-1 and TRBJ2-7, with 8 bases identical to TRBD1. V was pared by 3 bases and J by 1 base, with 14 bases of the junction left unmatched. Germline assignment: CDR1 MGHRA and CDR2 YSYEKL. The CDR3 is 18 residues long. CDR3 region: CASSHPTSRQGSSYEQYF. In DNA, the CDR3 is TGCGCCAGCAGCCACCCCACTAGCAGACAGGGGTCATCCTACGAGCAGTACTTC.

The sample holds one count of this clonotype. This chain connects TRBV30 to TRBJ2-7; TRBD2 agrees at 9 bases. The CDR3 length is 14 residues. Germline loops: CDR1 GTSNPN, CDR2 SVGIG (reference sequence). V trimming: 3 bases; J trimming: 5 bases; junction bases outside the gene matches: 8. DNA for the CDR3: TGTGCCTGGAGGCCAGCGGGGGGTGTACACGAGCAGTACTTC. It encodes CAWRPAGGVHEQYF.

This clonotype was counted between two and nine times. This chain connects TRBV7-9 to TRBJ2-5; 8 nucleotides line up with TRBD1. This CDR3 contains 18 residues. The junction had 14 bases not matched to a gene; V was cut back by 0 bases and J by 5 bases. Germline CDR1 is SEHNR and CDR2 is FQNEAQ (reference sequence). CDR3 nucleotide sequence: TGTGCCAGCAGCTTAGCCGGACGTGGCAGGGGGCACGGGGAGACCCAGTACTTC. As protein: CASSLAGRGRGHGETQYF.

This clonotype appeared a few times. This rearrangement joins TRBV19 to TRBJ1-1, with a weak D call TRBD1 (6 bases). CDR1 LNHDA and CDR2 SQIVND come from the germline V gene (reference sequence). CDR3 length equals 15 residues. Trimming left V 3 bases short and J 4 bases short, with 15 bases between. As DNA, the CDR3 is TGTGCCAGTAGTATCACCCGGACAGTTCGCACTGAAGCTTTCTTT. It specifies CASSITRTVRTEAFF.

The chain links TRBV7-8 to TRBJ1-2; TRBD1 matches 7 bases. Germline trimming cut 0 bases from V and 7 bases from J; bases unmatched to any gene: 5. CDR1 is SGHVS and CDR2 is FQNEAQ in the germline V gene. The length of the CDR3 is 14 residues. CDR3: CASSLAEGASGYTF. The CDR3 bases are TGTGCCAGCAGCTTAGCGGAGGGGGCGAGTGGCTACACCTTC.

V gene TRBV27 combines with J gene TRBJ2-1; 11 nucleotides agree with TRBD2. Germline CDR1 reads MNHEY; CDR2 reads SMNVEV (reference sequence). CDR3 length: 17 amino acids. Trimming cost V 8 bases and J 5 bases; bases outside gene matches: 14. CDR3 bases: TGTGCCAGCGGCGGCCCGACGGGACTAGCGGTGAACAATGAGCAGTTCTTC. Its protein product is CASGGPTGLAVNNEQFF.

This clonotype showed up many times. V and J are TRBV5-5 and TRBJ2-2; a weak D match, TRBD2 (5 bases). Germline V gives CDR1 SGHKS, CDR2 YYEKEE (reference sequence). The CDR3 runs 16 residues. Trimming stripped 6 bases from V and 2 bases from J, with 17 bases between. CDR3 loop: CASTPRGTANTGELFF. In DNA form, the CDR3 reads TGTGCCAGCACCCCTCGGGGAACAGCAAACACCGGGGAGCTGTTTTTT.

This rearrangement joins TRBV27 to TRBJ1-4; weak D call: TRBD1 (5 bases). The V gene's germline CDR1 is MNHEY and CDR2 SMNVEV (reference sequence). The CDR3 runs to 16 residues. V was clipped by 6 bases and J by 1 base, with 15 bases between them. CDR3 nucleotide sequence: TGTGCCAGCAGCCCCGTAACAGGAATAACTAATGAAAAACTGTTTTTT. Translation gives CASSPVTGITNEKLFF. The variable domain in full, completed from reference TRBV27 and TRBJ1-4, reads EAQVTQNPRYLITVTGKKLTVTCSQNMNHEYMSWYRQDPGLGLRQIYYSMNVEVTDKGDVPEGYKVSRKEKRNFPLILESPSPNQTSLYFCASSPVTGITNEKLFFGSGTQLSVL.

The chain has TRBV2 and TRBJ1-6; weak D call: TRBD1 (6 bases). V was cut by 0 bases and J by 6 bases, with 15 bases left in between. Germline loops: CDR1 SNHLY, CDR2 FYNNEI. This CDR3 has 17 amino acids. The CDR3 coding sequence is TGTGCCAGCAGTGAAGCGCCCCCAACAGGGCTTAATTCACCCCTCCACTTT. Its protein product is CASSEAPPTGLNSPLHF.

V is TRBV4-3 and J is TRBJ2-4; tentative D call: TRBD1 (7 bases). Germline V CDR1 and CDR2: LGHNA, YSLEER. V was clipped by 0 bases and J by 5 bases, with 20 bases between them. CDR3 length equals 18 residues. The CDR3 DNA follows: TGCGCCAGCAGCCAAGACACCCTGAGGGGGGACAGAGAAAACATTCAGTACTTC. Its translation: CASSQDTLRGDRENIQYF.

The chain joins TRBV14 to TRBJ1-5; no reliable D call. V lost 3 bases, J lost 6 bases, and 6 bases lay in between. Germline CDR1 SGHDN, CDR2 FVKESK. The CDR3 has 12 amino acids. This chain's CDR3 is CASSHYGQPQHF. In DNA form, the CDR3 reads TGTGCCAGCAGCCATTATGGTCAGCCCCAGCATTTT. Filled out from reference TRBV14 and TRBJ1-5, the complete variable domain reads EAGVTQFPSHSVIEKGQTVTLRCDPISGHDNLYWYRRVMGKEIKFLLHFVKESKQDESGMPNNRFLAERTGGTYSTLKVQPAELEDSGVYFCASSHYGQPQHFGDGTRLSIL.

The chain couples TRBV9 to TRBJ2-2, with D possibly matching TRBD2 (5 bases). The CDR3 has 17 amino acids. V dropped 2 bases and J dropped 0 bases, with 14 bases sitting between them. Germline CDR1 reads SGDLS; CDR2 reads YYNGEE. The CDR3 is CASSVPGGYANTGELFF. CDR3 in DNA: TGTGCCAGCAGCGTCCCTGGCGGGTACGCGAACACCGGGGAGCTGTTTTTT.

J is TRBJ2-4 and V is TRBV30, with D maybe TRBD2 (5 bases). The germline gives CDR1 GTSNPN, CDR2 SVGIG (reference sequence). CDR3 length: 14 residues. V gave up 0 bases and J gave up 7 bases, with 13 bases separating them. The CDR3 loop reads CAWSVRGIWNIQYF. CDR3 nucleotide sequence: TGTGCCTGGAGTGTACGGGGAATTTGGAACATTCAGTACTTC.

In this sample, this clonotype turned up a few times. The chain is built from TRBV29-1 and TRBJ1-3; D ambiguous. This CDR3 comprises 13 residues. V lost 7 bases, J lost 1 base, and 11 bases lay in between. Germline lookup yields CDR1 SQVTM and CDR2 ANQGSEA. The CDR3 spells CSGEEGSGNTIYF. Here the CDR3 DNA reads TGCAGCGGGGAGGAGGGTTCTGGAAACACCATATATTTT.

This clonotype was recorded many times. This sequence joins TRBV7-9 and TRBJ1-4; the D is unclear. The germline V gene has CDR1 SEHNR and CDR2 FQNEAQ (reference sequence). The CDR3 totals 15 residues. The V gene lost 7 bases and the J gene lost 0 bases, with 12 bases spanning the gap. The CDR3 bases are TGTGCCAGCACGGCATGGTCCGCAACTAATGAAAAACTGTTTTTT. Translation gives CASTAWSATNEKLFF.

The V and J genes are TRBV7-9 and TRBJ1-4, with 8 bases identical to TRBD1. The CDR3 covers 16 residues. The trim removed 5 bases at V and 2 bases at J, leaving 7 bases unmatched. Germline CDR1 is SEHNR and CDR2 is FQNEAQ (reference sequence). CDR3 coding DNA: TGTGCCAGCAGCCCCCGACAGGGGCAGACTAATGAAAAACTGTTTTTT. This translates into CASSPRQGQTNEKLFF. The variable domain in full, with the rest retrieved from reference TRBV7-9 and TRBJ1-4, is DTGVSQNPRHKITKRGQNVTFRCDPISEHNRLYWYRQTLGQGPEFLTYFQNEAQLEKSRLLSDRFSAERPKGSFSTLEIQRTEQGDSAMYLCASSPRQGQTNEKLFFGSGTQLSVL.